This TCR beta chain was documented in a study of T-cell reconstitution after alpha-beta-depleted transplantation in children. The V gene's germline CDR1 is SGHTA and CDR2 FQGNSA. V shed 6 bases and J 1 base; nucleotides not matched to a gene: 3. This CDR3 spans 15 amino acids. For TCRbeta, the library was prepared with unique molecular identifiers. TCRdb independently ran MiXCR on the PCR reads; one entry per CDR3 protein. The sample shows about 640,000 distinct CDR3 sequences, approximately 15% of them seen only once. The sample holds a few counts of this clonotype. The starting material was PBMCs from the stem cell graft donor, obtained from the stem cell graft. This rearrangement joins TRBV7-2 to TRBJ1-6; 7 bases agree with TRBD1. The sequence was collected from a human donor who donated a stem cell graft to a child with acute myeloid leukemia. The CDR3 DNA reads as TGTGCCAGCAGGACAGGGCCTTCCTATAATTCACCCCTCCACTTT. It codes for CASRTGPSYNSPLHF.